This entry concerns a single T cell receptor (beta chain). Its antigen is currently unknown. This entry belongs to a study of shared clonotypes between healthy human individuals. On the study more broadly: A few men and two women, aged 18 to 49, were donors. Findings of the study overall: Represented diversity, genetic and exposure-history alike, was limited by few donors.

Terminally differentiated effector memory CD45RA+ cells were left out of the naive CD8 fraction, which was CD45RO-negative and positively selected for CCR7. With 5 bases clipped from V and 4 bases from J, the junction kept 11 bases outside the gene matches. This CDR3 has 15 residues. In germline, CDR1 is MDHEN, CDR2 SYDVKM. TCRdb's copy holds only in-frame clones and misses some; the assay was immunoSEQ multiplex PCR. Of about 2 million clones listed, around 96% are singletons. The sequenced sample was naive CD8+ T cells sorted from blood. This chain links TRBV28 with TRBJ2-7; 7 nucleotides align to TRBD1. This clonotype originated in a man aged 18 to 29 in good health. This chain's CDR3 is CASSLSGGNGYEQYF. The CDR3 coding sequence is TGTGCCAGCAGTCTATCAGGGGGAAATGGGTACGAGCAGTACTTC.